Presented here are 10 T cell receptor beta chains from one specimen sequenced in a study of sequential checkpoint blockade in melanoma (dated by TCRdb to the late 2010s). Library construction relied on the immunoSEQ multiplex PCR assay. TCRdb mirrors the immuneACCESS table, restricted to in-frame sequences. Some clones are absent from its copies; in checked studies, under half trace to an unresolved V gene, and the reason for the others is unknown. Counted in this sample were some 5,000 clones; over 15% of them appeared once. 8.5% to 10% of the sample is taken by the ten largest. The sample's treatment or condition label is to be understood as: randomized to nivolumab then ipilimumab (arm A) or the reverse (arm B). Sequencing used tumor tissue (inferred from file names), obtained from a patient given nivolumab and ipilimumab in sequence. The receptors shown here come from a human donor with melanoma.

This clone rates as medium-sized. The chain recombines TRBV11-3 with TRBJ2-1, with D tentatively TRBD1 (6 bases). This CDR3 has 15 residues. The germline gives CDR1 SGHNT, CDR2 YENEEA. V lost 1 base and J lost 4, with 11 bases in between. As DNA, the CDR3 is TGTGCCAGCAGCTTAGGACCCAGGGGATACAATGAGCAGTTCTTC. It encodes CASSLGPRGYNEQFF.

In its sample, this clone ranks as medium-sized. The genes are TRBV11-3 and TRBJ1-4; D ambiguous. The CDR3 sequence is 14 residues long. Trimming removed 0 bases at V and 4 bases at J, with 6 bases between. CDR1 and CDR2 (germline): SGHNT, YENEEA. Here the CDR3 reads CASSLEGINEKLFF. The CDR3, as DNA: TGTGCCAGCAGCTTAGAAGGTATTAATGAAAAACTGTTTTTT.

This clone was seen only a few times. The rearrangement uses TRBV28 and TRBJ2-3; TRBD1 matches 9 bases. Germline V CDR1 and CDR2: MDHEN, SYDVKM. Losses at the gene ends were 6 bases for V and 3 bases for J; bases not matched to a gene: 10. The CDR3 covers 16 residues. CDR3 amino acids: CASSPTGGRSTDTQYF. CDR3 DNA sequence: TGTGCCAGCAGCCCGACAGGGGGTAGATCGACAGATACGCAGTATTTT. Based on the CDR3 plus reference TRBV28 and TRBJ2-3, the full variable domain is DVKVTQSSRYLVKRTGEKVFLECVQDMDHENMFWYRQDPGLGLRLIYFSYDVKMKEKGDIPEGYSVSREKKERFSLILESASTNQTSMYLCASSPTGGRSTDTQYFGPGTRLTVL.

In this sample, this clone turned up a few times. V is TRBV7-1 and J is TRBJ2-1; 11 bases are shared with TRBD2. Being an ORF, TRBV7-1 has a function that is uncertain. The CDR3 consists of 15 residues. V dropped 4 bases and J dropped 4; count of bases not matched to a gene: 3. DNA of the CDR3: TGTGCCAGCAGCTTAACTAGCGGGGGTTACAATGAGCAGTTCTTC. Translating it yields CASSLTSGGYNEQFF.

This clone was seen only a few times. One junction end does not reproduce the germline sequence, and a read error may be involved. The CDR3 sequence: CAISEGNRVNTEAFF. The CDR3 nucleotides read TGTGCCATCAGTGAAGGGAACAGGGTGAACACTGAAGCTTTCTTT. This chain uses TRBV6-1 with TRBJ1-1; the D gene is possibly TRBD1 (6 bases). Germline assignment: CDR1 MNHNS and CDR2 SASEGT. CDR3 length equals 15 residues.

The chain employs TRBV28 and TRBJ1-2; no firm D call. V lost 3 bases and J 3 bases, leaving 14 bases between the germline ends. Per germline, CDR1 MDHEN and CDR2 SYDVKM. The CDR3 is made up of 15 amino acids. DNA of the CDR3: TGTGCCAGCAGTTTGGTGGTGGGCCCCTACTATGGCTACACCTTC. Translation: CASSLVVGPYYGYTF.

The rearrangement links TRBV30 to TRBJ1-3; no firm D call. Deletions cut 4 bases from V and 4 bases from J, with 8 bases between. The V gene's germline CDR1 is GTSNPN and CDR2 SVGIG (reference sequence). The CDR3 covers 12 residues. CDR3 sequence reads: CAWKASGNTIYF. In DNA form, the CDR3 reads TGTGCCTGGAAGGCGTCCGGAAACACCATATATTTT. Supplemented by reference TRBV30 and TRBJ1-3, the full variable domain reads SQTIHQWPATLVQPVGSPLSLECTVEGTSNPNLYWYRQAAGRGLQLLFYSVGIGQISSEVPQNLSASRPQDRQFILSSKKLLLSDSGFYLCAWKASGNTIYFGEGSWLTVV.

The CDR3 loop reads CASSPPGTSYNEQFF. DNA for the CDR3: TGTGCCAGCTCACCACCCGGAACTTCCTACAATGAGCAGTTCTTC. V and J are TRBV18 and TRBJ2-1; the D is unclear. Germline CDR1 is KGHSH and CDR2 is LQKENI. V lost 0 bases, J lost 1 base, and 7 bases lay in between. The length of the CDR3 is 15 residues.

In its sample, this clone ranks as medium-sized. The J gene is TRBJ1-1, the V gene TRBV11-3; D is unresolved. Per germline, CDR1 SGHNT and CDR2 YENEEA. This CDR3 is built from 17 residues. Trimming took 3 bases from V and 5 from J, leaving 22 bases between them. DNA of the CDR3: TGTGCCAGCAGCTTCCCACGGACCGACGTAAGTCTTACTGAAGCTTTCTTT. This codes for CASSFPRTDVSLTEAFF.

This clone has just a few counts. V gene TRBV11-3 combines with J gene TRBJ2-7; D possibly matches TRBD1 or TRBD2 (5 bases each). The V and J ends lost 4 bases and 3 bases respectively, with 19 bases between them. CDR1 and CDR2 (germline): SGHNT, YENEEA. The CDR3 is 16 amino acids. CDR3 sequence reads: CASSSTAAVGLYEQYF. CDR3 bases: TGTGCCAGCAGCTCCACAGCGGCGGTGGGGCTCTACGAGCAGTACTTC.